The next 27 T cell receptor beta chains were all read from a single sample in a study of PD-1 blockade in classical Hodgkin lymphoma (TCRdb year 2020). Library method: the immunoSEQ multiplex PCR assay. Held by TCRdb, this immuneACCESS table contains in-frame sequences only and omits some clones. Under half of the omission traces to an unresolved V gene where checked; the cause of the rest is unknown. This sample comprises about 19,000 clones, 70% to 85% of them detected only once. The ten largest clones take up under 7.5% of the sample. This specimen's time point label, interpreted: cycle 1 day 1 (C1D1), immediately before nivolumab initiation. All trial patients had relapsed after autologous stem cell transplantation, with cohorts A, B and C differing in prior brentuximab vedotin exposure. Sequencing used peripheral blood mononuclear cells (PBMCs), obtained at baseline. These receptors were collected from a human donor with classical Hodgkin lymphoma.

This clone was recorded a few times. The V and J genes are TRBV9 and TRBJ1-6; D is perhaps TRBD1 (6 bases). Germline lookup yields CDR1 SGDLS and CDR2 YYNGEE. Trimming shortened V by 0 bases and J by 8 bases, and 18 bases separated the two germline ends. The CDR3 contains 17 residues. The CDR3 DNA sequence: TGTGCCAGCAGCGTAGCCCCGTCGTGGGACATCCATTCACCCCTCCACTTT. Translating gives CASSVAPSWDIHSPLHF.

CDR3 coding DNA: TGTGCCAGCAGCCCTGATACAGGTGGCACTGAAGCTTTCTTT. Translation: CASSPDTGGTEAFF. The V and J genes are TRBV7-2 and TRBJ1-1; D may be TRBD1 (5 bases). Germline V gene sequence: CDR1 SGHTA, CDR2 FQGNSA. Deletions cut 5 bases from V and 4 bases from J, with 14 bases between. The CDR3 is 14 residues long.

This clone was seen only once. The V call is TRBV19, the J call TRBJ2-5, with no clear D. The V and J ends lost 2 bases and 5 bases respectively, with 12 bases between them. Germline CDR1 reads LNHDA; CDR2 reads SQIVND (reference sequence). The CDR3 has 14 amino acids. CDR3 DNA: TGTGCCAGTAGTATAACCGCCTTGGGGGAGACCCAGTACTTC. It yields the protein CASSITALGETQYF.

CDR3 amino acids: CASSPEGSGASTDTQYF. The CDR3 DNA sequence: TGCGCCAGCAGCCCCGAAGGTAGCGGGGCGTCCACAGATACGCAGTATTTT. This rearrangement joins TRBV23-1 to TRBJ2-3, with 8 bases lining up with TRBD2. TRBV23-1 is an ORF, with its function uncertain. CDR3 length equals 17 residues. The junction had 13 bases not matched to a gene; V was cut back by 6 bases and J by 2 bases.

The chain recombines TRBV27 with TRBJ2-7; 9 nucleotides match TRBD2. V dropped 6 bases and J dropped 1; count of bases not matched to a gene: 10. Germline V gene sequence: CDR1 MNHEY, CDR2 SMNVEV (reference sequence). The CDR3 spans 16 residues. The DNA of the CDR3 is TGTGCCAGCAGAAAACTAGCGGGTCCCTTATCCTACGAGCAGTACTTC. It specifies CASRKLAGPLSYEQYF.

V is TRBV5-4 and J is TRBJ2-3, with 12 bases fitting TRBD2. The V segment lost 2 bases and the J segment 2 bases; nucleotides outside the gene matches: 3. Germline assignment: CDR1 SGHNT and CDR2 YYREEE (reference sequence). The CDR3 is 16 amino acids. The chain's CDR3 is CASSFRTSGVTDTQYF. In DNA form, the CDR3 reads TGTGCCAGCAGCTTTCGGACTAGCGGGGTCACAGATACGCAGTATTTT.

This chain joins TRBV28 and TRBJ2-7, with D possibly TRBD2 on 7 matching bases. CDR1 is MDHEN and CDR2 is SYDVKM in the germline V gene. There are 15 residues in the CDR3. V shed 7 bases and J shed 3 bases, with 19 bases lying between them. The CDR3 loop reads CASIPGGGGGYEQYF. For the CDR3, the DNA is TGTGCCAGCATTCCCGGCGGGGGCGGGGGCTACGAGCAGTACTTC.

The rearrangement joins TRBV9 to TRBJ2-7; 11 nucleotides align to TRBD2. V lost 4 bases, J lost 5 bases, and 5 bases stayed unmatched. There are 14 residues in the CDR3. Per the germline V gene, CDR1 is SGDLS and CDR2 is YYNGEE. CDR3 sequence reads: CASSPRLAGHEQYF. CDR3 sequence (DNA): TGTGCCAGCAGCCCCCGACTAGCGGGACACGAGCAGTACTTC.

This clone was detected a few times. J is TRBJ1-2 and V is TRBV11-2; D call uncertain. V was shortened by 5 bases and J by 3 bases, with 13 bases between the two germline ends. The V gene's germline CDR1 is SGHAT and CDR2 FQNNGV. The CDR3 covers 14 residues. CDR3 DNA sequence: TGTGCCAGCAGCGACTTACGTCGTCACTATGGCTACACCTTC. Protein sequence: CASSDLRRHYGYTF.

There are a few counts of this clone. This chain connects TRBV19 to TRBJ1-2; D unclear. In germline, CDR1 is LNHDA, CDR2 SQIVND (reference sequence). The CDR3 has 13 residues. V lost 1 base, J lost 6 bases, and 9 bases lay in between. DNA for the CDR3: TGTGCCAGTAGTATAGGTGCGGTTGATGGCTACACCTTC. It codes for CASSIGAVDGYTF.

This clone was counted once. The gene calls are TRBV30 and TRBJ1-2; no clear D. Trimming took off 4 bases at V and 4 bases at J, with 16 bases between the two ends. CDR3 length: 14 amino acids. Germline V gene sequence: CDR1 GTSNPN, CDR2 SVGIG (reference sequence). The CDR3 bases are TGTGCCTGGACCCCACCGAGGAGATTCTATGGCTACACCTTC. This sequence encodes CAWTPPRRFYGYTF.

On this clone itself: Other nucleotide sequences from this sample produce the same CDR3. V usage is TRBV7-8 and J usage is TRBJ2-6, with 12 bases matching TRBD1. V trimming: 5 bases; J trimming: 0 bases; junction bases outside the gene matches: 5. The CDR3 has 18 amino acids. Germline values: CDR1 SGHVS, CDR2 FQNEAQ. CDR3 nucleotide sequence: TGTGCCAGCAGCCCGGGACAGGGGGCAGGCTCTGGGGCCAACGTCCTGACTTTC. This encodes CASSPGQGAGSGANVLTF.

J is TRBJ2-5 and V is TRBV29-1, with D perhaps TRBD1 or TRBD2 (6 bases each). Trimming pared 2 bases from V and 1 base from J, leaving 17 bases between. The CDR3 runs 16 residues. Germline V gene data show CDR1 as SQVTM and CDR2 as ANQGSEA. The CDR3 sequence is CSVERRGSGGQETQYF. The CDR3 DNA sequence: TGCAGCGTTGAAAGGAGGGGGAGCGGCGGCCAAGAGACCCAGTACTTC.

The chain has TRBV27 and TRBJ1-6; 7 bases fit TRBD1. The CDR3 covers 14 residues. V dropped 6 bases and J dropped 10; count of bases not matched to a gene: 9. Germline assignment: CDR1 MNHEY and CDR2 SMNVEV (reference sequence). The CDR3 nucleotides read TGTGCCAGCAGCCGGCAGGGGGTGGGATCACCCCTCCACTTT. Protein: CASSRQGVGSPLHF.

This chain links TRBV9 with TRBJ2-3, with 10 nucleotides matching TRBD2. V gave up 3 bases and J gave up 0 bases; unmatched junction bases: 4. The CDR3 spans 16 residues. Germline V gene sequence: CDR1 SGDLS, CDR2 YYNGEE. The CDR3: CASSALLAGSTDTQYF. The CDR3 region has the DNA TGTGCCAGCAGCGCCTTACTAGCGGGGAGCACAGATACGCAGTATTTT.

This clone is a singleton in its sample. The chain carries TRBV9 and TRBJ2-1, with D perhaps being TRBD1 or TRBD2 (5 bases each). The CDR3 runs 17 residues. Germline V CDR1 and CDR2: SGDLS, YYNGEE. V was shortened by 3 bases and J by 3 bases, with 19 bases between the two germline ends. CDR3 DNA sequence: TGTGCCAGCAGCGCCGGGTGGGACCCCGAGGACTACAATGAGCAGTTCTTC. Translation: CASSAGWDPEDYNEQFF.

This chain links TRBV10-1 with TRBJ2-4, with D maybe TRBD1 (6 bases). V lost 8 bases to trimming and J lost 1 base, with 9 bases between them. Germline values: CDR1 WNHNN, CDR2 SYGVQD (reference sequence). The CDR3 sequence is 13 residues long. CDR3: CASSDRAKNIQYF. Here the CDR3 DNA reads TGCGCCAGCTCTGACAGGGCCAAAAACATTCAGTACTTC.

This chain links TRBV4-1 with TRBJ2-7, with D tentatively TRBD1 or TRBD2 (5 bases each). Germline-derived CDR1 and CDR2 are MGHRA and YSYEKL. V shed 0 bases and J shed 4 bases, with 13 bases lying between them. The CDR3 spans 15 residues. In DNA form, the CDR3 reads TGCGCCAGCAGCCAAGATAGGGGACCTCCTTACGAGCAGTACTTC. This encodes CASSQDRGPPYEQYF.

The chain recombines TRBV7-6 with TRBJ1-6; 7 bases fit TRBD1. The CDR3 extends over 15 amino acids. From germline, CDR1 is SGHVS and CDR2 FNYEAQ. V lost 1 base to trimming and J lost 10 bases; unmatched junction nucleotides: 7. CDR3 sequence (DNA): TGTGCCAGCAGCTTAGGGGGGGACAGTGGGTCACCCCTCCACTTT. Amino acid sequence: CASSLGGDSGSPLHF.

This chain connects TRBV4-1 to TRBJ1-4; no definite D call. The CDR3 contains 18 residues. Trimming took off 3 bases at V and 8 bases at J, with 25 bases between the two ends. Germline assignment: CDR1 MGHRA and CDR2 YSYEKL. The CDR3 is CASSHLLLLEWSREKLFF. As DNA, the CDR3 is TGCGCCAGCAGCCATCTACTTCTGTTAGAGTGGTCCCGGGAAAAACTGTTTTTT.

The rearrangement joins TRBV4-1 to TRBJ1-2; no clear D. The CDR3 sequence is 16 residues long. Deletions cut 0 bases from V and 3 bases from J, with 14 bases between. Germline assignment: CDR1 MGHRA and CDR2 YSYEKL. The CDR3 coding sequence is TGCGCCAGCAGCCAAGATCCCACAACCGTCGACTATGGCTACACCTTC. Its protein is CASSQDPTTVDYGYTF.

The V call is TRBV7-2, the J call TRBJ1-2; D remains unclear. Germline V gene lookup returns CDR1 SGHTA and CDR2 FQGNSA. Between the trimmed V and J ends, which lost 5 bases and 6 bases, there was a span of 13 bases. The CDR3 consists of 13 residues. For the CDR3, the DNA is TGTGCCAGCAGCCCCGAGGCGGGGAATGGCTACACCTTC. Protein product: CASSPEAGNGYTF. The full variable domain, rest sourced from reference TRBV7-2 and TRBJ1-2, is GAGVSQSPSNKVTEKGKDVELRCDPISGHTALYWYRQSLGQGLEFLIYFQGNSAPDKSGLPSDRFSAERTGGSVSTLTIQRTQQEDSAVYLCASSPEAGNGYTFGSGTRLTVV.

The CDR3 loop reads CASSHGLAGEQFF. DNA for the CDR3: TGCGCCAGCAGCCACGGACTAGCGGGGGAGCAGTTCTTC. The chain has TRBV4-3 and TRBJ2-1; TRBD2 aligns across 12 bases. V lost 3 bases and J lost 10; bases outside the gene matches: 1. The CDR3 runs to 13 residues. Germline V gene sequence: CDR1 LGHNA, CDR2 YSLEER.

V is TRBV4-3 and J is TRBJ2-7; D call uncertain. CDR1 LGHNA and CDR2 YSLEER come from the germline V gene. The V and J ends lost 0 bases and 2 bases respectively, with 11 bases between them. The CDR3 runs to 15 residues. CDR3 sequence: CASSQDLGPTYEQYF. The DNA for the CDR3 is TGCGCCAGCAGCCAAGATCTAGGTCCCACCTACGAGCAGTACTTC.

The V call is TRBV5-6, the J call TRBJ1-3, with D tentatively TRBD1 (5 bases). The CDR3 totals 15 residues. The V end lost 4 bases, the J end lost 0 bases, and 11 bases lay between the germline ends. Germline V gene data show CDR1 as SGHDT and CDR2 as YYEEEE. CDR3 sequence reads: CASSPGGRSGNTIYF. In DNA, the CDR3 is TGTGCCAGCAGCCCCGGGGGTCGCTCTGGAAACACCATATATTTT. Filled out from reference TRBV5-6 and TRBJ1-3, the complete variable domain reads DAGVTQSPTHLIKTRGQQVTLRCSPKSGHDTVSWYQQALGQGPQFIFQYYEEEERQRGNFPDRFSGHQFPNYSSELNVNALLLGDSALYLCASSPGGRSGNTIYFGEGSWLTVV.

The J gene is TRBJ2-1, the V gene TRBV7-9; possibly TRBD1 or TRBD2 for D (5 bases each). The germline CDR1 and CDR2 sequences are SEHNR and FQNEAQ (reference sequence). Trimming stripped 5 bases from V and 5 bases from J, with 16 bases between. The CDR3 extends over 15 amino acids. The CDR3: CASSTRSGANNEQFF. Written as DNA, the CDR3 is TGTGCCAGCAGCACTAGGTCCGGGGCGAACAATGAGCAGTTCTTC.

The gene calls are TRBV9 and TRBJ2-1; 13 positions match TRBD2. Germline CDR1 is SGDLS and CDR2 is YYNGEE. The V segment lost 2 bases and the J segment 4 bases; nucleotides outside the gene matches: 0. The CDR3 contains 15 residues. The CDR3 coding sequence is TGTGCCAGCAGCGTGACTAGCGGGGGGTACAATGAGCAGTTCTTC. Translated, it gives CASSVTSGGYNEQFF.